The clone carrying this T cell receptor (beta chain) was detected only once. What it recognizes is unknown. The sample holds other DNA sequences that translate to the same CDR3. The data were taken from a study of shared clonotypes between healthy human individuals. Study-wide points: Naive subsets typically showed greater estimated richness than memory subsets. Apart from blood, nothing was sampled; tissue repertoires likely differ.

Trimming left V 2 bases short and J 4 bases short, with 3 bases between. Per germline, CDR1 PRHDT and CDR2 FYEKMQ (reference sequence). The CDR3 has 11 amino acids. Produced via immunoSEQ multiplex PCR; TCRdb's table is partial and in-frame only. This sample has fewer than 1 million clones, with just over 95% found just once. It was CD45RO-negative cells, positively selected for CCR7, that made up naive CD8 cells, with terminally differentiated effector memory CD45RA+ cells excluded. V usage is TRBV13 and J usage is TRBJ2-7; unclear D gene. The sequence derives from a man younger than 40 in good health. Sequencing was carried out using naive CD8+ T cells sorted from blood. In DNA, the CDR3 is TGTGCCAGCAGCTTAAGATACGAGCAGTACTTC. Its protein is CASSLRYEQYF.